The 23 T cell receptor beta chains below all came from one sample that was sequenced in a study of identical twins. TCRdb passed the 5' RACE reads through MiXCR, listing each CDR3 protein once. The sample lists 500,000 to 600,000 distinct CDR3 sequences, 22% occurring once. The sample was also reused in another study, on T cells expressing NK-cell markers.

Material for sequencing was CD4+ T cells sorted from blood. These receptors were obtained from a woman younger than 35 in good health.

This clonotype turned up a few times. This chain links TRBV20-1 with TRBJ1-2; D unresolved. The V and J ends lost 3 bases and 1 base respectively, with 9 bases between them. The germline gives CDR1 DFQATT, CDR2 SNEGSKA (reference sequence). CDR3 length: 13 amino acids. The CDR3 is CSASVGVNYGYTF. The CDR3 region has the DNA TGCAGTGCTAGTGTAGGCGTTAACTATGGCTACACCTTC.

The sample holds many counts of this clonotype. The V gene is TRBV6-1, the J gene TRBJ1-4, with 7 positions matching TRBD1. Looked up from germline, CDR1 is MNHNS and CDR2 is SASEGT. The CDR3 has 15 amino acids. J gave up 7 bases and V 6 bases, and 11 bases lay outside the gene matches. The CDR3 protein is CASRADRAPSEKLFF. The CDR3 DNA is TGTGCCAGCAGAGCAGACAGGGCACCGAGTGAAAAACTGTTTTTT.

The chain recombines TRBV10-1 with TRBJ2-7; D is uncertain. Germline V gene lookup returns CDR1 WNHNN and CDR2 SYGVQD (reference sequence). The CDR3 length is 15 residues. Trimming shortened V by 4 bases and J by 3 bases, and 16 bases separated the two germline ends. The CDR3 coding sequence is TGCGCCAGCAGTGTCAACAGATGGCCTAACTACGAGCAGTACTTC. It codes for CASSVNRWPNYEQYF.

This clonotype occurred a few times. The chain couples TRBV5-1 to TRBJ2-4, with D perhaps matching TRBD1 (6 bases). Germline V CDR1 and CDR2: SGHRS, YFSETQ. This CDR3 is built from 16 residues. The V end lost 0 bases, the J end lost 0 bases, and 10 bases lay between the germline ends. The CDR3 region has the DNA TGCGCCAGCAGCTTGGAGGGACAAAGAGCCAAAAACATTCAGTACTTC. Its protein product is CASSLEGQRAKNIQYF.

CDR3 in DNA: TGCGCCAGCAGCCAAGATGGACAGGGGGACTACACCTTC. Amino acids: CASSQDGQGDYTF. This sequence joins TRBV4-1 and TRBJ1-2; 10 bases fit TRBD1. This CDR3 is 13 amino acids long. The trim removed 0 bases at V and 10 bases at J, leaving 2 bases unmatched. From germline, CDR1 is MGHRA and CDR2 YSYEKL.

The genes are TRBV20-1 and TRBJ2-2; 14 bases are a match to TRBD2. The CDR3 has 15 amino acids. Germline CDR1 DFQATT, CDR2 SNEGSKA (reference sequence). J was trimmed by 7 bases and V by 6 bases; bases with no gene match: 7. The chain's CDR3 is CSARTSGRFNGELFF. CDR3 nucleotide sequence: TGCAGTGCGAGGACTAGCGGGAGGTTTAACGGGGAGCTGTTTTTT.

The chain is built from TRBV4-3 and TRBJ2-7; 11 bases match TRBD2. CDR3 length: 15 amino acids. From germline, CDR1 is LGHNA and CDR2 YSLEER. V lost 3 bases, J lost 3 bases, and 4 bases stayed unmatched. The CDR3 bases are TGCGCCAGCAGCCACGTAGCGGGAGGGTTCTACGAGCAGTACTTC. As protein: CASSHVAGGFYEQYF.

The chain employs TRBV6-1 and TRBJ2-7, with 10 nucleotides matching TRBD2. There are 13 residues in the CDR3. Germline-derived CDR1 and CDR2 are MNHNS and SASEGT. The V segment lost 8 bases and the J segment 3 bases; nucleotides outside the gene matches: 4. CDR3 region: CASGTSDNYEQYF. CDR3 coding DNA: TGTGCCAGCGGGACTAGCGATAACTACGAGCAGTACTTC.

This chain joins TRBV20-1 and TRBJ2-1; D may correspond to TRBD1 or TRBD2 (5 bases each). Trimming shortened V by 0 bases and J by 7 bases, and 13 bases separated the two germline ends. The CDR3 contains 14 residues. The germline CDR1 and CDR2 sequences are DFQATT and SNEGSKA (reference sequence). The CDR3 protein is CSARDIGWGNEQFF. The CDR3 bases are TGCAGTGCTAGAGATATAGGGTGGGGGAATGAGCAGTTCTTC.

This clonotype was detected a few times. The chain uses TRBV29-1 and TRBJ2-5; 8 positions match TRBD1. This CDR3 comprises 13 residues. CDR1 is SQVTM, CDR2 ANQGSEA, per germline. V lost 7 bases, J lost 5 bases, and 9 bases stayed unmatched. The CDR3 region has the DNA TGCAGCGCCGCGGTAACAGGGGGGGAGACCCAGTACTTC. Its translation is CSAAVTGGETQYF.

The chain carries TRBV20-1 and TRBJ2-4; 9 bases are shared with TRBD2. The CDR3 length is 16 residues. Germline V gene lookup returns CDR1 DFQATT and CDR2 SNEGSKA (reference sequence). Trimming removed 3 bases from V and 5 bases from J; junction bases left unmatched: 11. In nucleotides, the CDR3 is TGCAGTGCTAGTCTTCTCGCGGGAGGGCCTCAAAACATTCAGTACTTC. This codes for CSASLLAGGPQNIQYF.

The V gene is TRBV5-4, the J gene TRBJ2-7, with D tentatively TRBD2 (6 bases). There are 14 residues in the CDR3. V was pared by 2 bases and J by 1 base, with 10 bases between. CDR1 and CDR2 (germline): SGHNT, YYREEE (reference sequence). The DNA for the CDR3 is TGTGCCAGCAGCTTAGCGGGTTTATCCTACGAGCAGTACTTC. Translating gives CASSLAGLSYEQYF.

This clonotype was seen a handful of times. This chain connects TRBV20-1 to TRBJ2-5, with 14 bases matching TRBD2. CDR3 length: 15 amino acids. The junction had 11 bases not matched to a gene; V was cut back by 7 bases and J by 7 bases. Germline CDR1 reads DFQATT; CDR2 reads SNEGSKA (reference sequence). The CDR3 is CSGIPGTSGGGTQYF. The DNA for the CDR3 is TGCAGTGGCATCCCCGGGACTAGCGGGGGTGGGACCCAGTACTTC.

This clonotype was seen more than once but under ten times. The chain recombines TRBV3-1 with TRBJ2-3, with TRBD1 matching over 7 bases. The CDR3 loop spans 15 amino acids. In germline, CDR1 is LGHDT, CDR2 YNNKEL (reference sequence). J was trimmed by 5 bases and V by 6 bases; bases with no gene match: 11. The CDR3 reads CASRRQGINQDTQYF. For the CDR3, the DNA is TGTGCCAGCAGGCGACAGGGCATTAATCAAGATACGCAGTATTTT.

This clonotype came up many times. The CDR3 coding sequence is TGTGCCAGCTCACCACCGGGACAGGGACAAGAGACCCAGTACTTC. Its protein is CASSPPGQGQETQYF. The V call is TRBV18, the J call TRBJ2-5; 9 bases fit TRBD1. The length of the CDR3 is 15 residues. V was pared by 0 bases and J by 2 bases, with 1 base of the junction left unmatched. Germline V gene sequence: CDR1 KGHSH, CDR2 LQKENI.

This sequence joins TRBV19 and TRBJ1-1; no firm D call. V was clipped by 3 bases and J by 2 bases, with 10 bases between them. Germline CDR1 reads LNHDA; CDR2 reads SQIVND (reference sequence). The CDR3 covers 14 residues. The CDR3 loop is CASSITGRNTEAFF. CDR3 in DNA: TGTGCCAGTAGTATCACCGGGCGAAACACTGAAGCTTTCTTT.

This clonotype was seen at least ten times. This sequence joins TRBV18 and TRBJ1-5; D not resolved. V lost 6 bases to trimming and J lost 4 bases, with 10 bases between them. Looked up from germline, CDR1 is KGHSH and CDR2 is LQKENI. The length of the CDR3 is 13 residues. CDR3 in DNA: TGTGCCAGCTCCCCAGGTTTTAATCAGCCCCAGCATTTT. The encoded protein is CASSPGFNQPQHF.

The V call is TRBV5-1, the J call TRBJ2-2, with a tentative D call TRBD2 (6 bases). The length of the CDR3 is 16 residues. Germline V gives CDR1 SGHRS, CDR2 YFSETQ. The V end lost 6 bases, the J end lost 2 bases, and 17 bases lay between the germline ends. The CDR3 sequence: CASTLGSGPNTGELFF. The CDR3, as DNA: TGCGCCAGCACCTTAGGTAGCGGACCCAACACCGGGGAGCTGTTTTTT.

This chain uses TRBV20-1 with TRBJ2-3, with TRBD1 identical over 8 bases. The V segment lost 3 bases and the J segment 1 base; nucleotides outside the gene matches: 6. In germline, CDR1 is DFQATT, CDR2 SNEGSKA (reference sequence). This CDR3 has 15 residues. The DNA of the CDR3 is TGCAGTGCTAGGCTCCCGGGACAGGGCACAGATACGCAGTATTTT. Its translation: CSARLPGQGTDTQYF.

The J gene is TRBJ2-7, the V gene TRBV11-2, with 7 nucleotides matching TRBD1. Trimming cost V 2 bases and J 6 bases; bases outside gene matches: 10. Germline V gives CDR1 SGHAT, CDR2 FQNNGV. The CDR3 has 15 residues. The CDR3, as DNA: TGTGCCAGCAGCTTAACCACAGGGGTGAGGGTCGAGCAGTACTTC. Translating gives CASSLTTGVRVEQYF.

The chain joins TRBV6-1 to TRBJ2-7, with 7 bases aligning to TRBD2. V dropped 6 bases and J dropped 1; count of bases not matched to a gene: 6. This CDR3 spans 14 amino acids. The germline V gene has CDR1 MNHNS and CDR2 SASEGT. The CDR3 here is CASRPSGASYEQYF. The DNA for the CDR3 is TGTGCCAGCAGACCCAGCGGGGCTTCCTACGAGCAGTACTTC.

The chain joins TRBV18 to TRBJ1-5; 7 bases agree with TRBD1. The CDR3 consists of 13 residues. CDR1 is KGHSH, CDR2 LQKENI, per germline. V was clipped by 6 bases and J by 8 bases; unmatched bases: 7. The CDR3 DNA is TGTGCCAGCTCCGGACAGGCTGCGGAGCCCCAGCATTTT. This gives the protein CASSGQAAEPQHF. The full variable domain, completed using reference TRBV18 and TRBJ1-5, is NAGVMQNPRHLVRRRGQEARLRCSPMKGHSHVYWYRQLPEEGLKFMVYLQKENIIDESGMPKERFSAEFPKEGPSILRIQQVVRGDSAAYFCASSGQAAEPQHFGDGTRLSIL.

This clonotype occurred a few times. The chain combines TRBV6-5 with TRBJ2-5, with 10 bases aligning to TRBD2. Trimming removed 1 base from V and 4 bases from J; junction bases left unmatched: 12. Germline CDR1 is MNHEY and CDR2 is SVGAGI. The CDR3 extends over 18 amino acids. CDR3 nucleotide sequence: TGTGCCAGCAGTTACTGGGCTAGCGGGGGCCCGGGAGGAGAGACCCAGTACTTC. This encodes CASSYWASGGPGGETQYF.